The 16 T cell receptor beta chains reported below all come from one sample, sequenced in a study of shared clonotypes between healthy human individuals (dated by TCRdb to the early 2020s). The library was obtained by the immunoSEQ multiplex PCR assay. In TCRdb, the immuneACCESS table is reduced to in-frame sequences with V and J assigned. These tables do not hold every clone; where another copy was compared, an unresolved V gene accounts for under half, and the others remain unexplained. In all, the sample holds nearly 1,000,000 clones, and less than 85% of those were seen once. The top ten clonotypes cover 1.5% of the sample. The material sequenced was memory CD4+ T cells sorted from blood. This specimen's cell subset or site label, interpreted: CD45RA-negative fraction. The receptors stem from a young man in good health.

This chain links TRBV14 with TRBJ2-2; no firm D call. V was pared by 1 base and J by 7 bases, with 10 bases between. The CDR3 has 14 amino acids. Per the germline V gene, CDR1 is SGHDN and CDR2 is FVKESK. The CDR3 coding sequence is TGTGCCAGCAGCCAAGCTAGAAACGGCGGGGAGCTGTTTTTT. Protein: CASSQARNGGELFF.

This sequence joins TRBV5-4 and TRBJ1-4; D may be TRBD1 (5 bases). V was pared by 4 bases and J by 6 bases, with 10 bases between. The germline gives CDR1 SGHNT, CDR2 YYREEE (reference sequence). This CDR3 region has 13 residues. The DNA of the CDR3 is TGTGCCAGCAGCCGACAACAGGATGAAAAACTGTTTTTT. Its translation: CASSRQQDEKLFF.

This chain joins TRBV28 and TRBJ1-5, with D uncertain. The length of the CDR3 is 15 residues. The V and J ends lost 1 base and 0 bases respectively, with 7 bases between them. Germline V CDR1 and CDR2: MDHEN, SYDVKM. The CDR3 coding sequence is TGTGCCAGCAGTTTATTTCAGAGTAGCAATCAGCCCCAGCATTTT. Its translation is CASSLFQSSNQPQHF.

The chain joins TRBV7-2 to TRBJ2-1; 7 bases line up with TRBD2. The CDR3 covers 16 residues. With V trimmed by 0 bases and J by 8 bases, 10 bases remained unmatched. CDR1 is SGHTA, CDR2 FQGNSA, per germline. This CDR3 is CASSLARSGGSYEQFF. Here the CDR3 DNA reads TGTGCCAGCAGCTTAGCGAGGTCGGGCGGGAGCTATGAGCAGTTCTTC.

This clone was seen a single time. The V and J genes are TRBV7-9 and TRBJ2-7, with D hard to call. V was cut by 5 bases and J by 0 bases, with 11 bases left in between. The CDR3 extends over 14 amino acids. CDR1 is SEHNR, CDR2 FQNEAQ, per germline (reference sequence). The CDR3 loop is CASSIPRVSYEQYF. The CDR3, as DNA: TGTGCCAGCAGCATACCACGAGTCTCCTACGAGCAGTACTTC.

This chain connects TRBV10-3 to TRBJ2-2, with 9 nucleotides matching TRBD2. CDR1 and CDR2 (germline): ENHRY, SYGVKD. Trimming removed 8 bases from V and 6 bases from J; junction bases left unmatched: 4. The CDR3 contains 13 residues. CDR3 protein: CAIGLAGPGELFF. As DNA, the CDR3 is TGTGCCATCGGGCTAGCGGGACCCGGGGAGCTGTTTTTT.

This chain connects TRBV5-1 to TRBJ1-1; 9 bases agree with TRBD1. Germline CDR1 SGHRS, CDR2 YFSETQ. The CDR3 runs 14 residues. After removal of 4 bases from V and 4 bases from J, the junction contained 5 bases not matched to a gene. For the CDR3, the DNA is TGCGCCAGCAGCCAACAGGGGGCGGGCACTGAAGCTTTCTTT. Translating gives CASSQQGAGTEAFF.

This clone has a single count. The chain links TRBV5-6 to TRBJ2-2, with TRBD1 identical over 7 bases. CDR1 and CDR2 (germline): SGHDT, YYEEEE. This CDR3 is built from 15 residues. Trimming removed 6 bases from V and 4 bases from J; junction bases left unmatched: 9. CDR3 sequence (DNA): TGTGCCAGCAACGTTCGGGACAGCTTCACCGGGGAGCTGTTTTTT. As protein: CASNVRDSFTGELFF.

The chain links TRBV25-1 to TRBJ1-6; D unclear. Germline CDR1 and CDR2: MGHDK and SYGVNS. The V and J ends lost 5 bases and 9 bases respectively, with 14 bases between them. CDR3 length: 14 amino acids. The CDR3: CASSQRAWGSPLHF. CDR3 sequence (DNA): TGTGCCAGCAGTCAACGGGCGTGGGGTTCACCCCTCCACTTT.

The chain joins TRBV11-1 to TRBJ1-2; tentatively, D is TRBD1 (5 bases). This CDR3 comprises 12 residues. Trimming left V 5 bases short and J 11 bases short, with 15 bases between. Looked up from germline, CDR1 is SGHAT and CDR2 is FQDESV (reference sequence). The CDR3 protein is CASSRDEGWYTF. As DNA, the CDR3 is TGTGCCAGCAGCCGCGACGAGGGGTGGTACACCTTC.

Of note for this clone: The same CDR3 can be traced to other DNA sequences in this sample. V and J are TRBV7-2 and TRBJ2-7; the D gene is possibly TRBD2 (5 bases). V was trimmed by 1 base and J by 6 bases, leaving 7 bases between them. Germline CDR1 is SGHTA and CDR2 is FQGNSA. The CDR3 length is 12 residues. The CDR3: CASSLVRGEQYF. DNA for the CDR3: TGTGCCAGCAGCTTAGTTCGGGGCGAGCAGTACTTC.

The chain is built from TRBV6-1 and TRBJ1-1, with 8 bases that match TRBD1. The CDR3 is 17 residues long. Per the germline V gene, CDR1 is MNHNS and CDR2 is SASEGT. V shed 4 bases and J 0 bases; nucleotides not matched to a gene: 10. The CDR3 bases are TGTGCCAGCAGTGGGGATCAAGGACAGGGTATGAACACTGAAGCTTTCTTT. This sequence encodes CASSGDQGQGMNTEAFF.

The chain uses TRBV28 and TRBJ1-2; 8 positions match TRBD1. CDR1 and CDR2 from the germline V gene are MDHEN and SYDVKM. The CDR3 spans 13 residues. V shed 7 bases, J shed 8 bases, and the junction held 9 bases outside the gene matches. The CDR3 bases are TGTGCCAGCAAAGTATCAGGGGGCGCGGGCTACACCTTC. Residues: CASKVSGGAGYTF.

The chain employs TRBV10-3 and TRBJ2-7; D unresolved. With 6 bases removed from V and 1 base from J, the gap between germline ends came to 7 bases. Germline CDR1 is ENHRY and CDR2 is SYGVKD. The CDR3 consists of 12 residues. CDR3 DNA: TGTGCCATCAGCGTCACTTCCTACGAGCAGTACTTC. The encoded protein is CAISVTSYEQYF.

The chain couples TRBV29-1 to TRBJ2-6, with no clear D. Germline loops: CDR1 SQVTM, CDR2 ANQGSEA. The V and J ends lost 7 bases and 2 bases respectively, with 9 bases between them. The CDR3 loop spans 13 amino acids. CDR3 DNA sequence: TGCAGCGGGATCCAGGCTGGGGCCAACGTCCTGACTTTC. Translated, it gives CSGIQAGANVLTF.

As regards this clone: This CDR3 is also generated by other DNA sequences in the sample. The rearrangement links TRBV5-1 to TRBJ1-3; D remains ambiguous. Germline CDR1 is SGHRS and CDR2 is YFSETQ. V lost 2 bases and J 0 bases, leaving 6 bases between the germline ends. The CDR3 has 14 residues. The CDR3 region is CASSFSGSGNTIYF. The CDR3 DNA reads TGCGCCAGCAGCTTCTCGGGCTCTGGAAACACCATATATTTT.